Listed here are 17 T cell receptor beta chains from one sample, sequenced in a study of cytomegalovirus exposure and HLA in healthy donors. The PCR made use of 60 Vbeta and 13 Jbeta primers. Clones were sequenced by immunoSEQ multiplex PCR, and TCRdb holds only the in-frame ones, with some missing. In the table there are over 90,000 clones, approximately 87% of which are singletons. The material sequenced was PBMCs. The source is a man aged 40-50 years in good health and CMV-seronegative.

The chain recombines TRBV11-2 with TRBJ2-5; D is unclear. The last part of the DNA fits TRBJ2-7 better; the J call may be wrong. CDR1 SGHAT and CDR2 FQNNGV come from the germline V gene. The CDR3 contains 11 residues. The CDR3, as DNA: TGTGCCAGCAGCTCTTGGTACGAGCAGTACTTC. Translated, it gives CASSSWYEQYF.

The V gene is TRBV25-1, the J gene TRBJ1-6, with 9 bases identical to TRBD1. Losses at the gene ends were 4 bases for V and 7 bases for J; bases not matched to a gene: 5. Germline V CDR1 and CDR2: MGHDK, SYGVNS. This CDR3 region has 15 residues. The CDR3 nucleotides are TGTGCCAGCAGTGGGGACAGGGTTATCAATTCACCCCTCCACTTT. It is translated as CASSGDRVINSPLHF.

The chain uses TRBV19 and TRBJ2-1; D is possibly TRBD2 (5 bases). CDR3 length equals 16 residues. Germline V CDR1 and CDR2: LNHDA, SQIVND (reference sequence). V was shortened by 6 bases and J by 5 bases, with 20 bases between the two germline ends. The CDR3 is CASSPQPGITHNEQFF. CDR3 nucleotides: TGTGCCAGTAGCCCTCAACCGGGGATAACACACAATGAGCAGTTCTTC.

The chain recombines TRBV18 with TRBJ2-7; the D gene is possibly TRBD1 (5 bases). Germline V gene lookup returns CDR1 KGHSH and CDR2 LQKENI. CDR3 length: 13 amino acids. Trimming took 3 bases from V and 1 from J, leaving 7 bases between them. The CDR3 sequence: CASSPTASYEQYF. The CDR3 coding sequence is TGTGCCAGCTCACCGACAGCTTCCTACGAGCAGTACTTC.

As to this clone: Other DNA sequences within the sample encode an identical CDR3. J is TRBJ2-7 and V is TRBV9; D is possibly TRBD1 (5 bases). The V gene lost 2 bases and the J gene lost 1 base, with 7 bases spanning the gap. This CDR3 is built from 13 residues. Germline V CDR1 and CDR2: SGDLS, YYNGEE. CDR3 coding DNA: TGTGCCAGCAGCGTGACAGATTCCTACGAGCAGTACTTC. Translating gives CASSVTDSYEQYF.

Concerning this clone: Other DNA sequences in the sample encode the same CDR3. The chain joins TRBV9 to TRBJ2-3; no clear D. With 0 bases removed from V and 6 bases from J, the gap between germline ends came to 11 bases. Germline V gene data show CDR1 as SGDLS and CDR2 as YYNGEE. The CDR3 has 14 residues. CDR3 loop: CASSVDGRSDTQYF. Written as DNA, the CDR3 is TGTGCCAGCAGCGTAGACGGCAGGTCGGATACGCAGTATTTT.

The rearrangement joins TRBV21-1 to TRBJ2-7; the table's D call, TRBD2, was not checked against the DNA. TRBV21-1 has pseudogene status. The CDR3 spans 16 residues. CDR3 nucleotides: TGTGCCAGCAGCGAAAAACCGGGACTAGCGGATTACGAGCAGTACTTC. Translation: CASSEKPGLADYEQYF.

In this sample, this clone turned up once. This chain uses TRBV5-1 with TRBJ2-3, with a possible D match to TRBD2 (5 bases). V lost 0 bases and J 1 base, leaving 6 bases between the germline ends. Germline CDR1 and CDR2: SGHRS and YFSETQ. This CDR3 region has 14 residues. CDR3 DNA sequence: TGCGCCAGCAGCTTGGCAGCGGGCACAGATACGCAGTATTTT. It specifies CASSLAAGTDTQYF. Full variable domain (rest looked up from reference TRBV5-1 and TRBJ2-3): KAGVTQTPRYLIKTRGQQVTLSCSPISGHRSVSWYQQTPGQGLQFLFEYFSETQRNKGNFPGRFSGRQFSNSRSEMNVSTLELGDSALYLCASSLAAGTDTQYFGPGTRLTVL.

The chain employs TRBV6-1 and TRBJ2-7; 9 nucleotides match TRBD1. This CDR3 contains 14 residues. Germline trimming cut 5 bases from V and 2 bases from J; bases unmatched to any gene: 4. From germline, CDR1 is MNHNS and CDR2 SASEGT. DNA of the CDR3: TGTGCCAGCAGTCTAAGACAGGGGGCCTACGAGCAGTACTTC. Amino acids: CASSLRQGAYEQYF.

The chain joins TRBV2 to TRBJ2-2, with TRBD2 identical over 7 bases. The CDR3 extends over 12 amino acids. Germline V gene data show CDR1 as SNHLY and CDR2 as FYNNEI. After removal of 8 bases from V and 5 bases from J, the junction contained 2 bases not matched to a gene. Here the CDR3 reads CASGGGTGELFF. CDR3 DNA: TGTGCCAGCGGGGGGGGTACCGGGGAGCTGTTTTTT.

The chain links TRBV9 to TRBJ1-1; 7 bases agree with TRBD1. This CDR3 region has 14 residues. Germline CDR1 is SGDLS and CDR2 is YYNGEE. With 0 bases clipped from V and 4 bases from J, the junction kept 3 bases outside the gene matches. The CDR3 loop is CASSVAQGGTEAFF. The CDR3 DNA follows: TGTGCCAGCAGCGTAGCCCAGGGGGGCACTGAAGCTTTCTTT.

J is TRBJ2-2 and V is TRBV11-3; D ambiguous. CDR3 length: 12 amino acids. CDR1 SGHNT and CDR2 YENEEA come from the germline V gene. The germline V and J ends were trimmed by 6 bases and 5 bases, with 7 bases remaining between them. CDR3 sequence reads: CASSLYTGELFF. The CDR3 coding sequence is TGTGCCAGCAGTCTATATACCGGGGAGCTGTTTTTT.

This clone showed up just a few times. This chain connects TRBV9 to TRBJ1-4; D is undetermined. Germline V gene data show CDR1 as SGDLS and CDR2 as YYNGEE. The V end lost 0 bases, the J end lost 9 bases, and 12 bases lay between the germline ends. The CDR3 has 14 residues. As DNA, the CDR3 is TGTGCCAGCAGCGTAGGAGAGGGAAGGAAAAAACTGTTTTTT. Residues: CASSVGEGRKKLFF.

V is TRBV7-9 and J is TRBJ2-1; possible D gene TRBD1, 6 bases. Germline lookup yields CDR1 SEHNR and CDR2 FQNEAQ (reference sequence). CDR3 length: 18 residues. V was shortened by 0 bases and J by 9 bases, with 24 bases between the two germline ends. In DNA, the CDR3 is TGTGCCAGCAGCTTAGCCAACAGGGTGGAGGAGCCAACAATTGAGCAGTTCTTC. Amino acids: CASSLANRVEEPTIEQFF.

The J gene is TRBJ1-6, the V gene TRBV11-1, with D unclear. CDR3 length: 18 amino acids. Trimming left V 1 base short and J 0 bases short, with 13 bases between. Germline CDR1 SGHAT, CDR2 FQDESV (reference sequence). The CDR3 nucleotides read TGTGCCAGCAGCTTAGGGCGGCGAGGGAGCTCCTATAATTCACCCCTCCACTTT. Encoded protein: CASSLGRRGSSYNSPLHF. The complete variable domain, with remaining parts taken from reference TRBV11-1 and TRBJ1-6, reads EAEVAQSPRYKITEKSQAVAFWCDPISGHATLYWYRQILGQGPELLVQFQDESVVDDSQLPKDRFSAERLKGVDSTLKIQPAELGDSAMYLCASSLGRRGSSYNSPLHFGNGTRLTVT.

The chain couples TRBV9 to TRBJ1-1; D gene uncertain. The V and J ends lost 0 bases and 0 bases respectively, with 12 bases between them. Looked up from germline, CDR1 is SGDLS and CDR2 is YYNGEE. The CDR3 loop spans 16 amino acids. This chain's CDR3 is CASSVGLEVMNTEAFF. DNA of the CDR3: TGTGCCAGCAGCGTAGGCTTGGAGGTCATGAACACTGAAGCTTTCTTT.

The CDR3 spells CASSLNPQGVSYNEQFF. In nucleotides, the CDR3 is TGCGCCAGCAGCCTCAACCCACAGGGGGTCTCCTACAATGAGCAGTTCTTC. V and J are TRBV4-3 and TRBJ2-1, with 8 bases aligning to TRBD1. The V and J ends lost 4 bases and 0 bases, in that order; junction bases with no gene match: 8. The CDR3 runs to 17 residues. Germline V CDR1 and CDR2: LGHNA, YSLEER.